This passage covers 18 T cell receptor beta chains from one sample sequenced in a study of blood T cell repertoires in COVID-19. Clones were read by immunoSEQ multiplex PCR, and TCRdb kept only the in-frame ones, dropping some. The data hold roughly 70,000 clones, with roughly 71% observed a single time. The sequencing input was peripheral blood. The receptors originated from a man aged 60-69 years with COVID-19, enrolled during active disease.

J is TRBJ2-7 and V is TRBV3-1 (or the pseudogene TRBV3-2), with D possibly being TRBD1 (5 bases). Trimming cost V 0 bases and J 6 bases, with 12 bases left between them. Germline CDR1 reads LGHDT; CDR2 reads YNNKEL (reference sequence). The CDR3 consists of 14 residues. CDR3 residues: CASSQEQASSEQYF. As DNA, the CDR3 is TGTGCCAGCAGCCAAGAACAGGCGAGCTCCGAGCAGTACTTC.

The chain has TRBV5-6 and TRBJ2-1; TRBD1 might be the D (5 bases). The ends were cut back, 1 base at V and 3 bases at J, with 5 bases in the middle. This CDR3 is 13 amino acids long. The germline V gene encodes CDR1 SGHDT and CDR2 YYEEEE. CDR3: CASSLRGYNEQFF. The CDR3 DNA is TGTGCCAGCAGCTTGAGGGGCTACAATGAGCAGTTCTTC.

The V gene is TRBV24-1, the J gene TRBJ2-1; 10 nucleotides agree with TRBD2. The CDR3 is made up of 17 amino acids. In germline, CDR1 is KGHDR, CDR2 SFDVKD. The V segment lost 4 bases and the J segment 0 bases; nucleotides outside the gene matches: 5. The CDR3 region is CATSELASGGSYNEQFF. The CDR3 DNA reads as TGTGCCACCAGTGAGCTAGCTAGCGGGGGCTCCTACAATGAGCAGTTCTTC.

To note about this clone: The same CDR3 is also encoded by other DNA sequences in this sample. The chain joins TRBV5-1 to TRBJ1-5; 10 bases are shared with TRBD1. V shed 4 bases, J shed 4 bases, and the junction held 2 bases outside the gene matches. Looked up from germline, CDR1 is SGHRS and CDR2 is YFSETQ. The CDR3 sequence is 14 residues long. The CDR3 here is CASSPGQGNQPQHF. CDR3 nucleotide sequence: TGCGCCAGCAGCCCGGGACAGGGGAATCAGCCCCAGCATTTT. Full variable domain (missing parts from reference TRBV5-1 and TRBJ1-5): KAGVTQTPRYLIKTRGQQVTLSCSPISGHRSVSWYQQTPGQGLQFLFEYFSETQRNKGNFPGRFSGRQFSNSRSEMNVSTLELGDSALYLCASSPGQGNQPQHFGDGTRLSIL.

The genes are TRBV19 and TRBJ2-7, with 7 bases identical to TRBD1. Germline CDR1 LNHDA, CDR2 SQIVND (reference sequence). The CDR3 totals 12 residues. Germline trimming cut 4 bases from V and 3 bases from J; bases unmatched to any gene: 0. CDR3 amino acids: CASSTGGYEQYF. Written as DNA, the CDR3 is TGTGCCAGTAGTACAGGGGGCTACGAGCAGTACTTC.

The chain employs TRBV30 and TRBJ2-1, with D tentatively TRBD2 (5 bases). Trimming took off 3 bases at V and 6 bases at J, with 15 bases between the two ends. CDR3 length: 14 residues. CDR1 is GTSNPN and CDR2 is SVGIG in the germline V gene (reference sequence). CDR3 DNA sequence: TGTGCCTGGAGCGTAATGAGCGGCCTCAATGAGCAGTTCTTC. Translated, it gives CAWSVMSGLNEQFF.

The CDR3 DNA sequence: TGTGCCACCAGTGATGCATCTACAGGGCGTGAGCAGTACTTC. Protein sequence: CATSDASTGREQYF. This rearrangement joins TRBV24-1 to TRBJ2-7; D may be TRBD1 (6 bases). Germline V gives CDR1 KGHDR, CDR2 SFDVKD. V was shortened by 3 bases and J by 7 bases, with 15 bases between the two germline ends. The CDR3 extends over 14 amino acids.

The CDR3, as DNA: TGTGCCAGCAGTTACCTGGCAGGGGACAATCAGCCCCAGCATTTT. It translates to CASSYLAGDNQPQHF. This chain connects TRBV6-5 to TRBJ1-5, with TRBD1 as a possible D gene (6 bases). This CDR3 is built from 15 residues. Looked up from germline, CDR1 is MNHEY and CDR2 is SVGAGI. The V and J ends lost 2 bases and 3 bases respectively, with 11 bases between them.

The chain employs TRBV28 and TRBJ1-2; no firm D call. CDR3 size: 12 residues. Germline V lookup: CDR1 MDHEN, CDR2 SYDVKM. Trimming took 4 bases from V and 4 from J, leaving 7 bases between them. In nucleotides, the CDR3 is TGTGCCAGCAGTTCGGCAGGCTATGGCTACACCTTC. Amino acids: CASSSAGYGYTF.

The chain employs TRBV19 and TRBJ2-1; 13 bases line up with TRBD2. This CDR3 contains 14 residues. V dropped 4 bases and J dropped 8; count of bases not matched to a gene: 2. Per the germline V gene, CDR1 is LNHDA and CDR2 is SQIVND (reference sequence). CDR3 sequence reads: CASSRLAGGYEQFF. The CDR3 coding sequence is TGTGCCAGTAGTAGACTAGCGGGGGGATATGAGCAGTTCTTC.

The V and J genes are TRBV19 and TRBJ2-5, with TRBD1 matching over 9 bases. This CDR3 region has 15 residues. With 3 bases clipped from V and 5 bases from J, the junction kept 7 bases outside the gene matches. CDR1 and CDR2 (germline): LNHDA, SQIVND (reference sequence). Here the CDR3 reads CASSILQQGAETQYF. In DNA, the CDR3 is TGTGCCAGTAGTATCCTCCAACAGGGGGCGGAGACCCAGTACTTC.

The V and J genes are TRBV30 and TRBJ1-1; 8 bases fit TRBD1. CDR1 and CDR2 from the germline V gene are GTSNPN and SVGIG (reference sequence). The CDR3 totals 15 residues. The trim removed 1 base at V and 3 bases at J, leaving 7 bases unmatched. CDR3 DNA: TGTGCCTGGAGTGGGGGACAGGCGGGTCACACTGAAGCTTTCTTT. The encoded protein is CAWSGGQAGHTEAFF. Variable domain in full (rest from reference TRBV30 and TRBJ1-1): SQTIHQWPATLVQPVGSPLSLECTVEGTSNPNLYWYRQAAGRGLQLLFYSVGIGQISSEVPQNLSASRPQDRQFILSSKKLLLSDSGFYLCAWSGGQAGHTEAFFGQGTRLTVV.

The chain uses TRBV19 and TRBJ1-2; TRBD1 agrees at 10 bases. Germline CDR1 reads LNHDA; CDR2 reads SQIVND (reference sequence). J lost 4 bases, V lost 5 bases, and 7 bases had no gene match. There are 15 residues in the CDR3. The CDR3 is CASSPLGTGAYGYTF. The DNA for the CDR3 is TGTGCCAGTAGTCCCCTCGGGACAGGGGCCTATGGCTACACCTTC.

The genes are TRBV5-1 and TRBJ2-7; D gene ambiguous. Germline V gene lookup returns CDR1 SGHRS and CDR2 YFSETQ. The CDR3 has 12 residues. The V end was cut by 6 bases, the J end by 3 bases, with 10 bases between. DNA of the CDR3: TGCGCCAGCACGGCGGATTACTACGAGCAGTACTTC. This translates into CASTADYYEQYF.

The rearrangement links TRBV2 to TRBJ2-3; 12 bases agree with TRBD2. This CDR3 has 15 amino acids. The germline V gene encodes CDR1 SNHLY and CDR2 FYNNEI. The V segment lost 8 bases and the J segment 1 base; nucleotides outside the gene matches: 4. The CDR3 reads CASSRLAGGTDTQYF. The CDR3 coding sequence is TGTGCCAGCTCCAGACTAGCGGGGGGCACAGATACGCAGTATTTT.

This clone was counted a single time. The V call is TRBV5-4, the J call TRBJ1-4; perhaps TRBD1 as D (5 bases). The V gene's germline CDR1 is SGHNT and CDR2 YYREEE (reference sequence). This CDR3 has 14 amino acids. V was clipped by 5 bases and J by 7 bases, with 15 bases between them. This chain's CDR3 is CASRNGGYSEKLFF. CDR3 nucleotide sequence: TGTGCCAGCAGAAATGGGGGGTATTCTGAAAAACTGTTTTTT. Using reference TRBV5-4 and TRBJ1-4 for the parts outside the CDR3, the full variable domain is ETGVTQSPTHLIKTRGQQVTLRCSSQSGHNTVSWYQQALGQGPQFIFQYYREEENGRGNFPPRFSGLQFPNYSSELNVNALELDDSALYLCASRNGGYSEKLFFGSGTQLSVL.

The V and J genes are TRBV2 and TRBJ1-2; tentatively, D is TRBD1 (6 bases). In germline, CDR1 is SNHLY, CDR2 FYNNEI. CDR3 length equals 12 residues. V was cut by 6 bases and J by 8 bases, with 13 bases left in between. CDR3 amino acids: CASRQDSGGYTF. CDR3 coding DNA: TGTGCCAGCAGGCAGGACAGCGGAGGCTACACCTTC.

The chain has TRBV18 and TRBJ1-4, with a weak D call TRBD1 (5 bases). The CDR3 is 14 amino acids. Germline V gives CDR1 KGHSH, CDR2 LQKENI. V was pared by 2 bases and J by 3 bases, with 7 bases between. The CDR3 loop is CASSPWGSNEKLFF. The CDR3 DNA reads TGTGCCAGCTCACCATGGGGCTCTAATGAAAAACTGTTTTTT.